The 7 T cell receptor beta chains given below trace back to one sample, sequenced in a study of cytomegalovirus exposure and HLA in healthy donors. Assay used: immunoSEQ multiplex PCR; TCRdb lists only in-frame clones, some missing. The table lists roughly 260,000 clones, approximately 87% of them singletons, with less than 3% in the top ten. Sequencing input: PBMCs. The receptors derive from a man between 18 and 29 years old in good health and CMV-seronegative.

As for this clone: The sample has other DNA sequences that encode this CDR3 too. The V call is TRBV2, the J call TRBJ2-7; no reliable D call. The V end lost 4 bases, the J end lost 4 bases, and 8 bases lay between the germline ends. The germline V gene has CDR1 SNHLY and CDR2 FYNNEI. CDR3 size: 12 residues. The CDR3 DNA reads as TGTGCCAGCAGTGGCGACTCTTACGAGCAGTACTTC. The encoded protein is CASSGDSYEQYF.

J is TRBJ2-7 and V is TRBV5-5; no definite D call. Between the trimmed V and J ends, which lost 5 bases and 3 bases, there was a span of 18 bases. This CDR3 has 15 amino acids. Germline V gene lookup returns CDR1 SGHKS and CDR2 YYEKEE (reference sequence). The CDR3: CASRSLRHSLYEQYF. The CDR3 DNA follows: TGTGCCAGCAGAAGTTTGCGACACTCACTCTACGAGCAGTACTTC. Combining the CDR3 with reference TRBV5-5 and TRBJ2-7 gives the whole variable domain DAGVTQSPTHLIKTRGQQVTLRCSPISGHKSVSWYQQVLGQGPQFIFQYYEKEERGRGNFPDRFSARQFPNYSSELNVNALLLGDSALYLCASRSLRHSLYEQYFGPGTRLTVT.

The rearrangement links TRBV7-6 to TRBJ2-3; TRBD2 matches at 9 bases. Per the germline V gene, CDR1 is SGHVS and CDR2 is FNYEAQ. This CDR3 is 16 amino acids long. The V segment lost 4 bases and the J segment 1 base; nucleotides outside the gene matches: 6. The CDR3 loop reads CASSSYKRGGTDTQYF. CDR3 in DNA: TGTGCCAGCAGCTCCTACAAGCGGGGGGGCACAGATACGCAGTATTTT.

The J gene is TRBJ2-1, the V gene TRBV5-8; 7 nucleotides agree with TRBD2. The CDR3 runs to 15 residues. Germline trimming cut 1 base from V and 3 bases from J; bases unmatched to any gene: 4. Germline V gives CDR1 SGHTS, CDR2 YDEGEE. The CDR3 protein is CASSLWASGYNEQFF. Written as DNA, the CDR3 is TGTGCCAGCAGCTTGTGGGCTAGCGGCTACAATGAGCAGTTCTTC. The whole variable domain, remainder taken from reference TRBV5-8 and TRBJ2-1, is EAGVTQSPTHLIKTRGQQATLRCSPISGHTSVYWYQQALGLGLQFLLWYDEGEERNRGNFPPRFSGRQFPNYSSELNVNALELEDSALYLCASSLWASGYNEQFFGPGTRLTVL.

This clone appeared a few times. The V and J genes are TRBV28 and TRBJ1-3; possible D gene TRBD1, 6 bases. The V gene's germline CDR1 is MDHEN and CDR2 SYDVKM. The CDR3 is made up of 15 amino acids. Trimming shortened V by 6 bases and J by 3 bases, and 15 bases separated the two germline ends. In DNA, the CDR3 is TGTGCCAGCAGACCCACCGGGACACTTGGAAACACCATATATTTT. This codes for CASRPTGTLGNTIYF.

The rearrangement links TRBV28 to TRBJ1-2, with 7 bases fitting TRBD1. Trimming took 4 bases from V and 8 from J; bases not matched to a gene: 7. This CDR3 is 13 amino acids long. CDR1 and CDR2 from the germline V gene are MDHEN and SYDVKM. CDR3: CASSSQGLRGYTF. CDR3 coding DNA: TGTGCCAGCAGTTCACAGGGGTTACGCGGCTACACCTTC.

The CDR3 sequence: CSVLGETGGFGELFF. CDR3 DNA: TGCAGCGTTCTCGGGGAGACAGGGGGCTTCGGGGAGCTGTTTTTT. The chain is built from TRBV29-1 and TRBJ2-2; the match to TRBD1 covers 10 bases. In germline, CDR1 is SQVTM, CDR2 ANQGSEA. CDR3 length: 15 amino acids. Trimming removed 5 bases from V and 7 bases from J; junction bases left unmatched: 10.